Listed below are T cell receptor beta chains from one sample, sequenced in a study of identical twins. TCRdb analysed the 5' RACE reads with MiXCR anew, one entry per CDR3 protein. The sample holds approximately 1.8 million distinct CDR3 sequences, 32% seen once. Sequences were obtained from cord blood. The receptors here all came from a newborn girl in good health. Both conserved end residues are part of each CDR3. Fields, in order: clone size, V gene, J gene, D gene, CDR3 DNA, CDR3 protein. D genes are given only for firm matches. Clone sizes are given selectively: once, few, many, or a class where the clone is expanded.

NA	TRBV7-2	TRBJ2-2	TRBD2	TGTGCCAGCAGCTATAGGACTAGCGGGGGGCCGAACACCGGGGAGCTGTTTTTT	CASSYRTSGGPNTGELFF
few	TRBV2	TRBJ2-7	TRBD2	TGTGCCAGCAGGATGTCGGCACTAGCGGATTACGAGCAGTACTTC	CASRMSALADYEQYF
NA	TRBV20-1	TRBJ1-6	NA	TGCAGTGCTAGAGATCCGTGGGACATCGGTTCACCCCTCCACTTT	CSARDPWDIGSPLHF
few	TRBV5-1	TRBJ2-7	TRBD1	TGCGCCAGCAGCTACAACGGGACAGGGGGAGTCTACGAGCAGTACTTC	CASSYNGTGGVYEQYF
NA	TRBV29-1	TRBJ2-1	NA	TGCAGCGTTTACAACAGGTTCGGGTCCTACAATGAGCAGTTCTTC	CSVYNRFGSYNEQFF
NA	TRBV20-1	TRBJ2-7	TRBD1	TGCAGTGCTAGGGCGCCGGGACAGGTCTACGAGCAGTACTTC	CSARAPGQVYEQYF
many	TRBV12-3/TRBV12-4	TRBJ1-2	NA	TGTGCCAGCAGGGGGACGGCATATGGCTACACCTTC	CASRGTAYGYTF
NA	TRBV7-9	TRBJ2-1	TRBD2	TGTGCCAGCAGCTCCCCCGGGACCGGGACTAACCACAATGAGCAGTTCTTC	CASSSPGTGTNHNEQFF
NA	TRBV19	TRBJ2-5	TRBD1	TGTGCCAGTAGTATGGGGACAGGAAAAGAGACCCAGTACTTC	CASSMGTGKETQYF
NA	TRBV6-5	TRBJ1-6	NA	TGTGCCAGCAGTTACTCCCCCGGGGGCGAGAATTCACCCCTCCACTTT	CASSYSPGGENSPLHF
NA	TRBV4-1	TRBJ2-7	TRBD1	TGCGCCAGCAGCCAACAACAGGGGGCCTACGAGCAGTACTTC	CASSQQQGAYEQYF
few	TRBV6-1	TRBJ1-2	NA	TGTGCCAGCAGTGAACGGGATAGGGGCCCCTATGGCTACACCTTC	CASSERDRGPYGYTF
many	TRBV7-9	TRBJ2-3	NA	TGTGCCAGCAGCTTACACGGGGATACGCAGTATTTT	CASSLHGDTQYF
NA	TRBV20-1	TRBJ2-1	NA	TGCAGTTCACGTAGCGGACACAATGAGCAGTTCTTC	CSSRSGHNEQFF
NA	TRBV18	TRBJ2-7	NA	TGTGCCAGCTCACTCCAGCTCGGCAGCGAGCAGTACTTC	CASSLQLGSEQYF
NA	TRBV19	TRBJ1-5	NA	TGTGCCAGCAGACAGGCCGGTCAGCCCCAGCATTTT	CASRQAGQPQHF
NA	TRBV3-1	TRBJ2-7	NA	TGTGCCAGCAGCCAAGTGCAGTTCTACGAGCAGTACTTC	CASSQVQFYEQYF
few	TRBV9	TRBJ2-1	TRBD2	TGTGCCAGCAGCCGGGGGGACGTCCTGAGGAATGAGCAGTTCTTC	CASSRGDVLRNEQFF
few	TRBV29-1	TRBJ2-2	TRBD2	TGCAGCGTTGGTAGCTGGGGACTAGCGGGCGATTTGGGCGGGGAGCTGTTTTTT	CSVGSWGLAGDLGGELFF
few	TRBV30	TRBJ2-7	NA	TGTGCCTGGGTCCGGTACAATGAGCAGTACTTC	CAWVRYNEQYF
NA	TRBV12-5	TRBJ1-2	NA	TGTGCTAGTGGTTGTCCCGACAGGTCGGGGGCTTATGGCTACACCTTC	CASGCPDRSGAYGYTF
NA	TRBV12-5	TRBJ2-5	TRBD2	TGTGCTAGTGGTTTTAGCTCGGGACTAGCTTTGGAGACCCAGTACTTC	CASGFSSGLALETQYF
many	TRBV29-1	TRBJ2-5	TRBD1	TGCAGCGTTACCCCGACAGGGATCCAAGAGACCCAGTACTTC	CSVTPTGIQETQYF
NA	TRBV20-1	TRBJ2-7	NA	TGCAGTGCTAGTGGGGGGGGCCTAAGAAACGAGCAGTACTTC	CSASGGGLRNEQYF
NA	TRBV4-2	TRBJ2-3	NA	TGTGCCAGCAGCCAAGCTGCGCTTTCAGATACGCAGTATTTT	CASSQAALSDTQYF
NA	TRBV12-3/TRBV12-4	TRBJ2-3	TRBD2	TGTGCCAGCATCTGGTCGAGCGGGGGTGAGGCAGATACGCAGTATTTT	CASIWSSGGEADTQYF
NA	TRBV12-3/TRBV12-4	TRBJ2-5	NA	TGTGCCAGCAGTTTAGGGGCTATGGACAATGAGCAGTACTTC	CASSLGAMDNEQYF
many	TRBV28	TRBJ2-1	TRBD2	TGTGCCAGCAGTTGGCGGGGGAACAATGAGCAGTTCTTC	CASSWRGNNEQFF
NA	TRBV29-1	TRBJ1-1	NA	TGCAGCGTCGTAGGAACCATGAACACTGAAGCTTTCTTT	CSVVGTMNTEAFF
NA	TRBV20-1	TRBJ1-5	TRBD1	TGCAGTGCTAGTTGGACAGGGGGCAATAGCAATCAGCCCCAGCATTTT	CSASWTGGNSNQPQHF
NA	TRBV4-2	TRBJ1-5	TRBD1	TGTGCCAGCAGCCAAGATTTAGGGGGGACAGGGAGGTATCAGCCCCAGCATTTT	CASSQDLGGTGRYQPQHF
NA	TRBV11-2	TRBJ1-2	NA	TGTGCCAGCAGCCCCTCGGGGATAGCTAACTATGGCTACACCTTC	CASSPSGIANYGYTF
few	TRBV6-6	TRBJ2-1	NA	TGTGCCAGCAGTTACTCGTTATACGGGTCCTTGAACAATGAGCAGTTCTTC	CASSYSLYGSLNNEQFF
many	TRBV20-1	TRBJ2-5	NA	TGCAGTGCTAGAGAGGGCAGGCAAGAGACCCAGTACTTC	CSAREGRQETQYF
NA	TRBV10-3	TRBJ2-3	TRBD2	TGTGCCATCGGGCGGGAGAGCACAGATACGCAGTATTTT	CAIGRESTDTQYF
few	TRBV6-6	TRBJ1-5	NA	TGTGCCACCGCGGGGGGGCGTTATCAGCCCCAGCATTTT	CATAGGRYQPQHF
NA	TRBV10-3	TRBJ2-4	TRBD1	TGTGCCATCAGTCCGACAGGGGGCGGAAACATTCAGTACTTC	CAISPTGGGNIQYF
few	TRBV4-2	TRBJ2-3	TRBD2	TGTGCCAGCAGCCAAGAGGCCGGGACTAGCGGGAAGACAGATACGCAGTATTTT	CASSQEAGTSGKTDTQYF
few	TRBV6-5	TRBJ2-4	TRBD1	TGTGCCAGCAGTTACATGATCGACAGGGAGCAGTACTTC	CASSYMIDREQYF
NA	TRBV20-1	TRBJ2-7	NA	TGCAGTGCTAGTTCTGTTCCGGAGTACTTC	CSASSVPEYF
NA	TRBV6-1	TRBJ2-2	NA	TGTGCCAGCAGGGTTGGGGGAACGAACACCGGGGAGCTGTTTTTT	CASRVGGTNTGELFF